The entry that follows covers one T cell receptor beta chain sequence. The antigen remains unidentified. Sequencing was performed with immunoSEQ multiplex PCR; in TCRdb, only in-frame clones are kept and a portion is missing. The table lists about 9,200 clones, around three quarters of them singletons. Time point denoted: neoterminal ileum biopsy at postoperative endoscopy, about 6 months after surgery. The data were taken from a study of T cell repertoires in ileal Crohn's disease. Study findings and constraints: Clonal expansions were more frequent in active smokers than non-smokers at surgery.

This CDR3 region has 14 residues. V shed 5 bases and J shed 1 base, with 9 bases lying between them. In germline, CDR1 is PRHDT, CDR2 FYEKMQ (reference sequence). This chain uses TRBV13 with TRBJ1-5; D gene ambiguous. This clonotype originated in an adult with Crohn's disease. Sample: ileal tissue. The CDR3 loop reads CASSNRGSNQPQHF. CDR3 coding DNA: TGTGCCAGCAGCAACCGAGGGAGCAATCAGCCCCAGCATTTT.